The present T cell receptor (beta chain) was sequenced within a study of low-dose radiotherapy and immunotherapy resistance in tumors. Time point here: before trial treatment. Alpha- and beta-chain coverage of first-strand cDNA came from TRAV- and TRBV-specific primers. Both a constant-region primer and a V-primer adapter served to amplify TCRs across 15 to 25 PCR cycles. TCRdb processed the reads anew with MiXCR; each CDR3 protein has one entry. This table holds about 60,000 distinct CDR3 sequences, approximately 25% found once. There are 19 residues in the CDR3. Trimming cost V 2 bases and J 2 bases, with 21 bases left between them. Germline CDR1 and CDR2: KGHDR and SFDVKD.

The sequences come from PBMCs, collected before treatment. The rearrangement joins TRBV24-1 to TRBJ1-5, with D hard to call. The sequence derives from a male donor with prostate cancer. The CDR3 here is CATSDSGSQPVYGNQPQHF. DNA for the CDR3: TGTGCCACCAGTGATTCCGGATCCCAGCCCGTATACGGCAATCAGCCCCAGCATTTT.